Shown below are 16 T cell receptor beta chains from a single sample sequenced in a study of T cell repertoires in cytomegalovirus infection. TCRdb reprocessed the reads with MiXCR, giving one entry per CDR3 protein. The profile shows under 200,000 distinct CDR3 sequences, 15% to 20% of them singletons. Material for sequencing was CD8+ T cells from PBMCs. These receptors were collected from a human donor in good health (CMV status not recorded). Some clones in this sample may be carry-over from other donors' samples.

This clonotype was seen more than once but under ten times. The chain employs TRBV7-2 and TRBJ1-5; no clear D. The CDR3 is 14 residues long. CDR1 SGHTA and CDR2 FQGNSA come from the germline V gene. Trimming removed 3 bases from V and 3 bases from J, with 9 bases in between. For the CDR3, the DNA is TGTGCCAGCAGCTTCGTAGGCCCCAATCAGCCCCAGCATTTT. Its translation: CASSFVGPNQPQHF.

CDR3 bases: TGTGCCAGCAGTTACTCACCCTCTGGGGCCAACGTCCTGACTTTC. It encodes CASSYSPSGANVLTF. The chain employs TRBV6-2 or TRBV6-3 and TRBJ2-6; no firm D call. The germline V gene has CDR1 MNHEY and CDR2 SVGEGT. Deletions cut 0 bases from V and 0 bases from J, with 3 bases between. The CDR3 consists of 15 residues.

The table lists this clonotype with a few counts. The chain employs TRBV11-2 and TRBJ2-7; 8 bases match TRBD1. Trimming cost V 6 bases and J 6 bases; bases outside gene matches: 4. The CDR3 has 12 amino acids. Germline V lookup: CDR1 SGHAT, CDR2 FQNNGV. This CDR3 is CASSYRGTEQYF. The CDR3 bases are TGTGCCAGCAGTTACAGGGGGACCGAGCAGTACTTC.

The chain employs TRBV7-9 and TRBJ2-5, with no clear D. The CDR3 is made up of 13 amino acids. Trimming left V 8 bases short and J 0 bases short, with 10 bases between. CDR1 is SEHNR, CDR2 FQNEAQ, per germline (reference sequence). This CDR3 reads CASRPRDQETQYF. DNA of the CDR3: TGTGCCAGCCGACCTCGGGACCAAGAGACCCAGTACTTC.

This clonotype was counted between two and nine times. The chain uses TRBV14 and TRBJ2-1; tentative D call: TRBD2 (6 bases). Per germline, CDR1 SGHDN and CDR2 FVKESK. The V and J ends lost 0 bases and 2 bases respectively, with 11 bases between them. The CDR3 sequence is 16 residues long. The CDR3 spells CASSQDSGRTYNEQFF. The CDR3 DNA reads TGTGCCAGCAGCCAAGATAGCGGTCGGACCTACAATGAGCAGTTCTTC.

The gene calls are TRBV12-3 or TRBV12-4 and TRBJ2-2; possible D gene TRBD2, 7 bases. The germline V and J ends were trimmed by 4 bases and 6 bases, with 21 bases remaining between them. The CDR3 is made up of 17 amino acids. The CDR3 spells CASSSPGGPTDSGELFF. CDR3 DNA sequence: TGTGCCAGCAGTTCCCCCGGGGGGCCGACGGATTCCGGGGAGCTGTTTTTT.

This clonotype was picked up a small number of times. The rearrangement links TRBV7-6 to TRBJ2-1, with D possibly TRBD1 on 6 matching bases. V shed 2 bases and J shed 4 bases, with 12 bases lying between them. CDR1 SGHVS and CDR2 FNYEAQ come from the germline V gene. The CDR3 spans 15 residues. The CDR3 loop is CASSLTADSYNEQFF. Here the CDR3 DNA reads TGTGCCAGCAGCTTAACGGCGGACAGTTACAATGAGCAGTTCTTC.

This clonotype was observed a few times. The V call is TRBV7-6, the J call TRBJ2-6; D call uncertain. The CDR3 extends over 17 amino acids. Germline V gene sequence: CDR1 SGHVS, CDR2 FNYEAQ. The V and J ends lost 4 bases and 3 bases respectively, with 16 bases between them. Here the CDR3 DNA reads TGTGCCAGCAGCTCCAGAACCCCACCGCATGGGGCCAACGTCCTGACTTTC. This gives the protein CASSSRTPPHGANVLTF. Based on the CDR3 plus reference TRBV7-6 and TRBJ2-6, the full variable domain is GAGVSQSPRYKVTKRGQDVALRCDPISGHVSLYWYRQALGQGPEFLTYFNYEAQQDKSGLPNDRFSAERPEGSISTLTIQRTEQRDSAMYRCASSSRTPPHGANVLTFGAGSRLTVL.

This clonotype was seen ten or more times. The CDR3: CASSADREGAFF. CDR3 bases: TGTGCCAGCAGCGCAGACAGGGAAGGAGCTTTCTTT. The chain links TRBV6-2 or TRBV6-3 to TRBJ1-1, with 7 bases identical to TRBD1. This CDR3 is built from 12 residues. CDR1 and CDR2 (germline): MNHEY, SVGEGT. V shed 6 bases and J 10 bases; nucleotides not matched to a gene: 8.

This chain joins TRBV4-2 and TRBJ1-2; D unclear. In germline, CDR1 is LGHNA, CDR2 YNFKEQ. Trimming pared 2 bases from V and 2 bases from J, leaving 12 bases between. The CDR3 contains 15 residues. The CDR3 nucleotides read TGTGCCAGCAGCCAAATTGAAGGAGAGAACTATGGCTACACCTTC. Translated, it gives CASSQIEGENYGYTF.

The chain recombines TRBV29-1 with TRBJ2-1; TRBD2 agrees at 7 bases. In germline, CDR1 is SQVTM, CDR2 ANQGSEA. The CDR3 sequence is 14 residues long. The V and J ends lost 8 bases and 7 bases, in that order; junction bases with no gene match: 14. CDR3 sequence (DNA): TGCAGCTCCCGTAGCGGGCAGAGGAGGAATGAGCAGTTCTTC. This encodes CSSRSGQRRNEQFF.

This clonotype was detected ten times or more. This chain links TRBV12-3 or TRBV12-4 with TRBJ2-3, with D possibly matching TRBD1 (6 bases). Trimming pared 3 bases from V and 5 bases from J, leaving 15 bases between. The CDR3 runs 15 residues. The CDR3 loop reads CASSFGRGRVDTQYF. CDR3 sequence (DNA): TGTGCCAGCAGTTTCGGCAGGGGAAGAGTAGATACGCAGTATTTT.

This chain connects TRBV12-3 or TRBV12-4 to TRBJ2-3, with D perhaps given as TRBD1 or TRBD2 (5 bases each). V was pared by 6 bases and J by 7 bases, with 8 bases between. This CDR3 spans 11 amino acids. CDR3 protein: CASSRDHTQYF. The CDR3 region has the DNA TGTGCCAGCAGCCGGGACCATACGCAGTATTTT.

The chain uses TRBV6-5 and TRBJ2-7; D is possibly TRBD1 (5 bases). V lost 0 bases to trimming and J lost 5 bases, with 20 bases between them. The length of the CDR3 is 17 residues. Germline V lookup: CDR1 MNHEY, CDR2 SVGAGI. DNA for the CDR3: TGTGCCAGCAGTTACTCTAATGGCGCAGGGCCGATCAACGAGCAGTACTTC. Its protein is CASSYSNGAGPINEQYF.

This clonotype turned up a few times. The chain combines TRBV6-2 or TRBV6-3 with TRBJ2-1; a possible D gene is TRBD2 (7 bases). The CDR3 has 14 residues. Germline V lookup: CDR1 MNHEY, CDR2 SVGEGT. Trimming shortened V by 8 bases and J by 9 bases, and 20 bases separated the two germline ends. DNA of the CDR3: TGTGCCAGCTGGAACCGGGGGGCGGCGGCTGAGCAGTTCTTC. Protein: CASWNRGAAAEQFF.

This clonotype was observed a handful of times. The chain uses TRBV10-2 and TRBJ2-7, with D hard to call. V lost 0 bases to trimming and J lost 4 bases, with 7 bases between them. This CDR3 spans 13 amino acids. Germline CDR1 is WSHSY and CDR2 is SAAADI. The CDR3 DNA reads TGCGCCAGCAGTGAGTCATTGGGTTACGAGCAGTACTTC. Its protein is CASSESLGYEQYF.